This T cell receptor beta chain was documented in a study of blood T cell repertoires in COVID-19. Whole-study context: Samples of COVID-19 (acute and convalescent) were obtained from the United States, Italy and Spain. Sources were T cells, B-cell-depleted T cells, or PBMCs; the material itself was cDNA or gDNA.

The CDR3 is made up of 15 amino acids. Germline loops: CDR1 MDHEN, CDR2 SYDVKM. Trimming removed 5 bases from V and 5 bases from J, with 13 bases in between. In the authors' methods: Estimation of nucleated cell counts was performed using reference gene primer amplification. The repertoire was sequenced with immunoSEQ multiplex PCR; TCRdb's copy has only in-frame clones and lacks some. V and J calls and clone size come straight from that table; D and trimming were deduced from the DNA. The sample records some 73,000 clones, 77% being singletons. Regarding this clone: This CDR3 is also generated by other DNA sequences in the sample.

While infection was still active, Seattle patients were enrolled and then followed longitudinally. This chain joins TRBV28 and TRBJ1-6; perhaps TRBD1 as D (5 bases). This receptor was taken from a man between 65 and 85 years old with COVID-19, enrolled during active disease. Material for sequencing was peripheral blood. The CDR3 DNA reads as TGTGCCAGCAGTCCCGGGACTGGTAATAATTCACCCCTCCACTTT. Its protein product is CASSPGTGNNSPLHF.